This TCR beta chain was observed in a study of early stage breast cancer tumors. TCRdb's table, derived via immunoSEQ multiplex PCR, lists solely in-frame clones and lacks some. Seen here are about 31,000 clones, around 67% observed once, and the top ten hold about 4.5%. The CDR3 totals 16 residues. Trimming removed 0 bases from V and 4 bases from J; junction bases left unmatched: 5. Germline V CDR1 and CDR2: MNHEY, SVGAGI. This chain connects TRBV6-5 to TRBJ2-7; 11 nucleotides line up with TRBD2. Sequencing used blood. The clonotype originates from a person aged 35-50 years with breast cancer. The CDR3 reads CASSYSTSGAFYEQYF. The DNA for the CDR3 is TGTGCCAGCAGTTACTCGACTAGCGGGGCATTTTACGAGCAGTACTTC.